A selection of T cell receptor beta chains follows, all from one sample in a study of vaccination effects on CD4 cells after COVID-19. No cognate antigen is known for these TCRs. Profiled with immunoSEQ multiplex PCR; TCRdb holds only in-frame clones, not every one. The sample comprises approximately 38,000 clones, 73% of which are singletons, and 25% to 35% rests with the top ten. The sequencing used CD4+ T cells from PBMCs cultured with a peptide pool, collected before COVID-19 vaccination. The origin of the receptors is a human donor who had a prior SARS-CoV-2 infection. CDR3s include the opening cysteine and the closing phenylalanine or tryptophan. The D gene is left open where the match is weak. The listing skips clone size in some rows; elsewhere it reads once, few, many or a size class.

V gene	J gene	clone size	D gene	CDR3 DNA	CDR3 protein
TRBV4-2	TRBJ1-4	-	TRBD1	TGTGCCAGCAGCCAGACAGGGGGCAGGGGTGAAAAACTGTTTTTT	CASSQTGGRGEKLFF
TRBV27	TRBJ2-1	-	TRBD2	TGTGCCAGCAGTTTAGGTAGGGCTAGCGGGAGAAGCTCCTACAATGAGCAGTTCTTC	CASSLGRASGRSSYNEQFF
TRBV9	TRBJ2-7	-	TRBD1	TGTGCCAGCAGCTCAAGGACAGGGTCGGACGAGCAGTACTTC	CASSSRTGSDEQYF
TRBV6-5	TRBJ2-1	few	-	TGTGCCAGCAGTTATTATGGCGGGGCTAATGAGCAGTTCTTC	CASSYYGGANEQFF
TRBV18	TRBJ2-7	once	TRBD1	TGTGCCAGCTCACCACCATACAGGGGTCAATCAAGCGAGCAGTACTTC	CASSPPYRGQSSEQYF
TRBV10-3	TRBJ2-1	-	TRBD2	TGTGCCATCAGAAGCGGGGGGGCTGGGGAGCAGTTCTTC	CAIRSGGAGEQFF
TRBV19	TRBJ1-5	-	TRBD1	TGTGCCAGTAGGCTGACAGGGGGTCAGCCCCAGCATTTT	CASRLTGGQPQHF
TRBV7-9	TRBJ2-5	-	TRBD2	TGTGCCAGCGGGTCCCGAGGGGCTAGCGGCTTGAGAGAGACCCAGTACTTC	CASGSRGASGLRETQYF
TRBV7-2	TRBJ2-7	-	-	TGTGCCAGCAGCTTAGAGAGGGGGGGGACCTACGAGCAGTACTTC	CASSLERGGTYEQYF
TRBV5-1	TRBJ1-2	few	-	TGCGCCAGCAGCTTGACAATAGGGTATGGCTACACCTTC	CASSLTIGYGYTF
TRBV28	TRBJ1-1	-	-	TGTGCCAGCACCCGGGGGGATCCCACTGAAGCTTTCTTT	CASTRGDPTEAFF
TRBV10-3	TRBJ2-3	once	-	TGTGCCATCAGTGAGCGGCGGGACACAGATACGCAGTATTTT	CAISERRDTDTQYF
TRBV2	TRBJ2-1	-	TRBD1	TGTGCCAGCAGTGGACAGGGGTCCTACAATGAGCAGTTCTTC	CASSGQGSYNEQFF
TRBV5-4	TRBJ1-3	-	-	TGTGCCAGCAGCACGAAACTGGATGGCTCTGGAAACACCATATATTTT	CASSTKLDGSGNTIYF
TRBV11-3	TRBJ1-2	once	-	TGTGCCAGCAGCCCCGGACCCCTCGACTATGGCTACACCTTC	CASSPGPLDYGYTF
TRBV10-3	TRBJ2-2	-	TRBD2	TGTGCCATCAGTGAGTCACCGGGACTAGCGGGCTTCCGGGAGCTGTTTTTT	CAISESPGLAGFRELFF
TRBV2	TRBJ1-1	few	TRBD1	TGTGCCAGCAGTGAGAGGACAGGGGATATGAACACTGAAGCTTTCTTT	CASSERTGDMNTEAFF
TRBV7-8	TRBJ2-6	-	TRBD2	TGTGCCAGCAGCTTAGTCATCCTAGCGGGATACTCTGGGGCCAACGTCCTGACTTTC	CASSLVILAGYSGANVLTF
TRBV21-1	TRBJ1-6	-	-	TGTGCCAGCAGCAGGAACCAAATAAACCGGGACAGGGAATTTTATAATTCACCCCTCCACTTT	CASSRNQINRDREFYNSPLHF
TRBV2	TRBJ2-1	-	-	TGTGCCAGCAGCAGGAACAGGGAGAGCTCCTACAATGAGCAGTTCTTC	CASSRNRESSYNEQFF
TRBV6-2/TRBV6-3	TRBJ2-1	once	-	TGTGCCAGCAGTTTCAGGGTGTTTAGGTCAAATGAGCAGTTCTTC	CASSFRVFRSNEQFF
TRBV5-1	TRBJ2-3	-	-	TGCGCCAGCAGCTTGTCACAAGAAACAGATACGCAGTATTTT	CASSLSQETDTQYF
TRBV6-1	TRBJ1-3	-	-	TGTGCCAGCAGTGAAATCTTGAACACCATATATTTT	CASSEILNTIYF
TRBV18	TRBJ2-3	-	-	TGTGCCAGCTCACCAGAATTGGCGGTCACAGATACGCAGTATTTT	CASSPELAVTDTQYF
TRBV7-9	TRBJ1-3	-	-	TGTGCCAGCAGCGTTGACTTGAGCTCTGGAAACACCATATATTTT	CASSVDLSSGNTIYF
TRBV30	TRBJ2-2	-	TRBD2	TGTGCCTACACGGGGGGGCCTTATACCGGGGAGCTGTTTTTT	CAYTGGPYTGELFF
TRBV5-1	TRBJ2-5	few	TRBD2	TGCGCCAGCTCCCCGTTAGCGGGGGGGGAGACCCAGTACTTC	CASSPLAGGETQYF
TRBV4-2	TRBJ2-1	-	-	TGTGCCAGCAGCCGACGGTTGGGTCAGAGCTCCTACAATGAGCAGTTCTTC	CASSRRLGQSSYNEQFF
TRBV5-1	TRBJ1-1	few	-	TGCGCCAGCAGAAGGGATACTGAAGCTTTCTTT	CASRRDTEAFF
TRBV7-6	TRBJ2-5	-	TRBD2	TGTGCCAGCAGCTTTGGGGTGGGCGGGGGATCCGGAGAGACCCAGTACTTC	CASSFGVGGGSGETQYF
TRBV5-1	TRBJ2-6	-	-	TGCGCCAGCAGCTCCGACTCTGGGGCCAACGTCCTGACTTTC	CASSSDSGANVLTF
TRBV7-2	TRBJ1-2	-	-	TGTGCCAGCAGCTTTGGGGGTTTCTATGGCTACACCTTC	CASSFGGFYGYTF
TRBV15	TRBJ2-1	-	-	TGTGCCACCAGCGTAAGCGGGCCCCTCTACAATGAGCAGTTCTTC	CATSVSGPLYNEQFF
TRBV27	TRBJ1-1	-	-	TGTGCCAGGACAACAGGGACCACTGAAGCTTTCTTT	CARTTGTTEAFF
TRBV19	TRBJ1-2	-	TRBD1	TGTGCCAGTAGTATATCCGCAGGGGGCTATGGCTACACCTTC	CASSISAGGYGYTF
TRBV5-1	TRBJ2-7	-	-	TGCGCCAGCAGCTTGGCCAGCGGGTTCTCCTACGAGCAGTACTTC	CASSLASGFSYEQYF